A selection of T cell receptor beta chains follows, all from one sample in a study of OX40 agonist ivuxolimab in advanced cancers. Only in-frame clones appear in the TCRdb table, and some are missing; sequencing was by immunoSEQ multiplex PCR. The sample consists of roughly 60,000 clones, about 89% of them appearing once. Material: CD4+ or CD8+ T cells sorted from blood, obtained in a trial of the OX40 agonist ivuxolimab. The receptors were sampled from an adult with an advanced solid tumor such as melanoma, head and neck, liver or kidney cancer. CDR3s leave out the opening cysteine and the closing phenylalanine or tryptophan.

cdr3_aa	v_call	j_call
ASSSPWSTEAF	TRBV7-9	TRBJ1-1
ASSRTAYEQY	TRBV5-6	TRBJ2-7
ASSPRGTATDTQY	TRBV4-1	TRBJ2-3
ASSIGLAGGQDIQY	TRBV19	TRBJ2-4
ASSDLERETQY	TRBV10-1	TRBJ2-5
ASSFLAGAHNEQF	TRBV5-1	TRBJ2-1
ASSLARERNEQF	TRBV4-3	TRBJ2-1
ASSASGNEQF	TRBV6-5	TRBJ2-1
ASSRGEEAF	TRBV7-9	TRBJ1-1
ASSLSRTGATEAF	TRBV28	TRBJ1-1
ASSPQAGSSYEQY	TRBV7-7	TRBJ2-7
ASSRSSGTYNEQF	TRBV18	TRBJ2-1
ASSYSRRDTQY	TRBV6-5	TRBJ2-3
ASSSGLAERYQETQY	TRBV28	TRBJ2-5
ASSPRDRGGHEQY	TRBV28	TRBJ2-7
ASSFRQTEAF	TRBV7-2	TRBJ1-1
ASSGRDFRSYEQY	TRBV6-5	TRBJ2-7
ASSSRYNEQF	TRBV19	TRBJ2-1
ASGRRGSYEQY	TRBV19	TRBJ2-7
ASSRASGSNEQF	TRBV10-2	TRBJ2-1
ASSLPGQSSGANVLT	TRBV5-1	TRBJ2-6
ASSQDGSPISGYT	TRBV14	TRBJ1-2
AWSVIQGAGEQY	TRBV30	TRBJ2-7
ASSDRNEQY	TRBV7-2	TRBJ2-7
ASSLGPTGEKLF	TRBV7-2	TRBJ1-4
ASSSLWTSGPYEQY	TRBV27	TRBJ2-7
AWTGRVNTGELF	TRBV30	TRBJ2-2
ASSYSDSRGEKLF	TRBV6-6	TRBJ1-4
ASRPNGAYGYT	TRBV28	TRBJ1-2
ASSSNPGQANTEAF	TRBV6-5	TRBJ1-1
ASSFSPRTGGYNEQF	TRBV7-9	TRBJ2-1
ASSQVRGEQF	TRBV4-3	TRBJ2-1
ASTSGQGTDTQY	TRBV27	TRBJ2-3
ASSKTGGLYQPQH	TRBV28	TRBJ1-5
ASRDWGGLAVYNEQF	TRBV21-1	TRBJ2-1
ASSRTGLANEQF	TRBV14	TRBJ2-1
ASSANGAGAGAYNEQF	TRBV14	TRBJ2-1